The 20 T cell receptor beta chains given below trace back to one sample, sequenced in a study of cytomegalovirus exposure and HLA in healthy donors. PCR used 60 Vbeta primers and 13 Jbeta primers. Clones were read by immunoSEQ multiplex PCR, and TCRdb kept only the in-frame ones, dropping some. Here the sample spans about 94,000 clones, around 66% being singletons. Input material: PBMCs. All receptors derive from a man aged 30 to 45 in good health and CMV-seronegative.

On this clone: At one end the junction does not follow the germline gene, possibly because of a read error. The chain couples TRBV7-9 to TRBJ1-1; 8 bases map to TRBD1. Per germline, CDR1 SEHNR and CDR2 FQNEAQ (reference sequence). This CDR3 comprises 13 residues. CDR3 in amino acids: CSSSLTGGGEAFF. The DNA of the CDR3 is TGTTCCAGCAGCTTAACAGGGGGGGGTGAAGCTTTCTTT.

The chain is built from TRBV9 and TRBJ2-2; TRBD2 is a possible D gene (6 bases). From germline, CDR1 is SGDLS and CDR2 YYNGEE. The CDR3 runs to 15 residues. Trimming pared 0 bases from V and 4 bases from J, leaving 10 bases between. The CDR3 DNA sequence: TGTGCCAGCAGCGTAGAGGACTATTCCACCGGGGAGCTGTTTTTT. This translates into CASSVEDYSTGELFF. Combining the CDR3 with reference TRBV9 and TRBJ2-2 gives the whole variable domain DSGVTQTPKHLITATGQRVTLRCSPRSGDLSVYWYQQSLDQGLQFLIQYYNGEERAKGNILERFSAQQFPDLHSELNLSSLELGDSALYFCASSVEDYSTGELFFGEGSRLTVL.

The chain couples TRBV5-1 to TRBJ2-3; 8 bases align to TRBD2. CDR3 length: 15 residues. The germline V gene encodes CDR1 SGHRS and CDR2 YFSETQ. Trimming took 1 base from V and 6 from J; bases not matched to a gene: 7. The CDR3 region has the DNA TGCGCCAGCAGCTTGATCGGGGGGGCCTCGGATACGCAGTATTTT. Its translation: CASSLIGGASDTQYF.

The chain employs TRBV19 and TRBJ2-1; 7 nucleotides line up with TRBD2. Trimming removed 2 bases from V and 2 bases from J; junction bases left unmatched: 6. Germline CDR1 LNHDA, CDR2 SQIVND (reference sequence). The CDR3 loop spans 16 amino acids. This chain's CDR3 is CASSIFGGGPYNEQFF. CDR3 bases: TGTGCCAGTAGTATATTCGGGGGAGGGCCCTACAATGAGCAGTTCTTC.

V gene TRBV2 combines with J gene TRBJ2-7; 9 bases are shared with TRBD1. The trim removed 5 bases at V and 9 bases at J, leaving 8 bases unmatched. The CDR3 has 13 amino acids. CDR1 is SNHLY and CDR2 is FYNNEI in the germline V gene. DNA of the CDR3: TGTGCCAGCAGTTTTACAGGGGGCAGGGGGCAGTACTTC. Translation: CASSFTGGRGQYF.

This chain uses TRBV5-4 with TRBJ1-3; the D is unclear. The CDR3 loop spans 16 amino acids. V was shortened by 2 bases and J by 0 bases, with 12 bases between the two germline ends. The V gene's germline CDR1 is SGHNT and CDR2 YYREEE (reference sequence). The CDR3 DNA follows: TGTGCCAGCAGCTTCGGCGGCTTCAACTCTGGAAACACCATATATTTT. The encoded protein is CASSFGGFNSGNTIYF.

V is TRBV5-1 and J is TRBJ1-4, with 8 bases matching TRBD1. Germline CDR1 reads SGHRS; CDR2 reads YFSETQ. V dropped 5 bases and J dropped 8; count of bases not matched to a gene: 8. The CDR3 is 14 amino acids. CDR3 protein: CASREQAGGEKLFF. The DNA for the CDR3 is TGCGCCAGCAGGGAACAGGCAGGGGGCGAAAAACTGTTTTTT.

The chain recombines TRBV7-8 with TRBJ2-1, with 8 bases that match TRBD2. Germline CDR1 SGHVS, CDR2 FQNEAQ. With V trimmed by 3 bases and J by 7 bases, 20 bases remained unmatched. This CDR3 contains 19 residues. The CDR3 nucleotides read TGTGCCAGCAGCTTGGGACTAAAGACTAGCGCGGTCGACTCGAATGAGCAGTTCTTC. This translates into CASSLGLKTSAVDSNEQFF.

V is TRBV5-5 and J is TRBJ1-4, with TRBD1 matching 7 bases. With 0 bases clipped from V and 5 bases from J, the junction kept 10 bases outside the gene matches. This CDR3 is built from 17 residues. The germline gives CDR1 SGHKS, CDR2 YYEKEE (reference sequence). For the CDR3, the DNA is TGTGCCAGCAGCTTGGGGGGGATGATAGGGGGCAATGAAAAACTGTTTTTT. Translation gives CASSLGGMIGGNEKLFF.

The gene calls are TRBV7-9 and TRBJ1-1; possible D gene TRBD1, 5 bases. The CDR3 totals 16 residues. Germline lookup yields CDR1 SEHNR and CDR2 FQNEAQ (reference sequence). The V end lost 2 bases, the J end lost 5 bases, and 18 bases lay between the germline ends. The CDR3 region is CASSLPGLGAGTEAFF. The CDR3 coding sequence is TGTGCCAGCAGCTTACCCGGATTAGGGGCCGGGACTGAAGCTTTCTTT.

V is TRBV19 and J is TRBJ1-4; no clear D gene. Germline CDR1 reads LNHDA; CDR2 reads SQIVND (reference sequence). V lost 9 bases, J lost 3 bases, and 8 bases lay in between. CDR3 length equals 12 residues. The CDR3 here is CASHGANEKLFF. The CDR3 DNA is TGTGCCAGCCACGGGGCTAATGAAAAACTGTTTTTT.

This chain links TRBV28 with TRBJ1-4, with D uncertain. This CDR3 is 14 amino acids long. V was pared by 7 bases and J by 8 bases, with 17 bases between. CDR1 is MDHEN and CDR2 is SYDVKM in the germline V gene. This CDR3 is CASTTYRGREKLFF. The CDR3, as DNA: TGTGCCAGCACTACCTATAGAGGCCGGGAAAAACTGTTTTTT.

J is TRBJ1-4 and V is TRBV19; TRBD1 is a possible D gene (6 bases). V was trimmed by 4 bases and J by 5 bases, leaving 11 bases between them. CDR1 LNHDA and CDR2 SQIVND come from the germline V gene (reference sequence). The CDR3 loop spans 14 amino acids. The CDR3 loop reads CASSTGTWNEKLFF. The CDR3 coding sequence is TGTGCCAGTAGTACCGGGACATGGAATGAAAAACTGTTTTTT.

This clone was picked up a small number of times. V gene TRBV18 combines with J gene TRBJ1-4, with TRBD1 identical over 8 bases. V shed 3 bases and J 4 bases; nucleotides not matched to a gene: 4. Germline V gene sequence: CDR1 KGHSH, CDR2 LQKENI. The CDR3 extends over 15 amino acids. In nucleotides, the CDR3 is TGTGCCAGCTCACCGGGGACAGGTGGTAATGAAAAACTGTTTTTT. It yields the protein CASSPGTGGNEKLFF.

This clone was counted a few times. The J gene is TRBJ1-5, the V gene TRBV7-6; the D gene is possibly TRBD1 (6 bases). The CDR3 has 14 amino acids. Trimming took off 5 bases at V and 4 bases at J, with 12 bases between the two ends. From germline, CDR1 is SGHVS and CDR2 FNYEAQ. CDR3 sequence reads: CASSLQGSNQPQHF. The CDR3, as DNA: TGTGCCAGCAGCCTACAGGGTTCTAATCAGCCCCAGCATTTT.

This chain uses TRBV4-2 with TRBJ2-2; TRBD1 might be the D (6 bases). Deletions cut 6 bases from V and 6 bases from J, with 8 bases between. Germline V gene sequence: CDR1 LGHNA, CDR2 YNFKEQ. CDR3 length: 12 amino acids. The CDR3 reads CASSQGSGELFF. DNA of the CDR3: TGTGCCAGCAGTCAGGGGTCCGGGGAGCTGTTTTTT.

This clone came up once. The J gene is TRBJ1-4, the V gene TRBV6-1; D gene unclear. Germline CDR1 and CDR2: MNHNS and SASEGT. The V end lost 6 bases, the J end lost 8 bases, and 19 bases lay between the germline ends. The CDR3 covers 15 residues. This chain's CDR3 is CASREGGRLIEKLFF. The CDR3 nucleotides are TGTGCCAGCAGAGAGGGAGGGCGCCTTATAGAAAAACTGTTTTTT.

This clone is a singleton in its sample. The V gene is TRBV10-3, the J gene TRBJ2-2, with D tentatively TRBD2 (7 bases). V lost 4 bases and J lost 0, with 12 bases in between. Germline V gene data show CDR1 as ENHRY and CDR2 as SYGVKD. The CDR3 consists of 16 residues. In DNA, the CDR3 is TGTGCCATCAGTGGAGGGGGGGGACCGAACACCGGGGAGCTGTTTTTT. Amino acids: CAISGGGGPNTGELFF.

This clone came up a few times. V is TRBV27 and J is TRBJ2-1; D is perhaps TRBD2 (6 bases). Deletions cut 2 bases from V and 3 bases from J, with 8 bases between. The CDR3 totals 14 residues. The V gene's germline CDR1 is MNHEY and CDR2 SMNVEV (reference sequence). CDR3 sequence: CASSLAGRYNEQFF. The CDR3 DNA sequence: TGTGCCAGCAGTTTAGCGGGACGCTACAATGAGCAGTTCTTC.

This clone has only one observation. The chain carries TRBV5-1 and TRBJ2-5, with 12 bases aligning to TRBD2. Germline CDR1 reads SGHRS; CDR2 reads YFSETQ. This CDR3 spans 16 amino acids. The trim removed 1 base at V and 2 bases at J, leaving 3 bases unmatched. As DNA, the CDR3 is TGCGCCAGCAGCTTGTGGCTAGCGGGGGGGCAAGAGACCCAGTACTTC. Translated, it gives CASSLWLAGGQETQYF.